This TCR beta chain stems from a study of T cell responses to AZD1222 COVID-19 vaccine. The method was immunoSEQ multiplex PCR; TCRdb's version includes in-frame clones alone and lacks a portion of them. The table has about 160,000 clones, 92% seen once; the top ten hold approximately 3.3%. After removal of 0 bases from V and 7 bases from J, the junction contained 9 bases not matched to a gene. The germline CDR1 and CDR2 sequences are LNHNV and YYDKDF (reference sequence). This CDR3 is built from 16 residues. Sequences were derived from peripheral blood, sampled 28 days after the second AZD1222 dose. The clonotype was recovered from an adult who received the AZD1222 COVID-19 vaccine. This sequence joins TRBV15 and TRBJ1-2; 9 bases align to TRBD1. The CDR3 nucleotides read TGTGCCACCAGCAGAGAGGACAGGGGTGGGTCTGGTGGCTACACCTTC. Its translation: CATSREDRGGSGGYTF.